A single sample gave rise to the 27 T cell receptor beta chains below, sequenced in a study of Graves' ophthalmopathy and Graves' hyperthyroidism. Amplification from RNA transcripts yielded the TCR beta CDR3 regions. A first-round RT-PCR used HTBI primers, followed by a second-round multiplex PCR. TCRdb passed the multiplex PCR reads through MiXCR, listing each CDR3 protein once. The profile covers hundreds of thousands of distinct CDR3 sequences, with 35% to 50% appearing a single time and more than 3% taken by the ten largest. Sequenced sample: peripheral blood. These receptors originate from an adult man with Graves' ophthalmopathy.

In its sample, this clonotype was seen a few times. The V call is TRBV9, the J call TRBJ1-3, with 7 bases that match TRBD1. Germline V gives CDR1 SGDLS, CDR2 YYNGEE. The CDR3 runs 17 residues. V trimming: 4 bases; J trimming: 0 bases; junction bases outside the gene matches: 10. CDR3 sequence reads: CASSTTPGGFSGNTIYF. DNA of the CDR3: TGTGCCAGCAGCACTACCCCAGGGGGATTCTCTGGAAACACCATATATTTT.

This clonotype was counted between two and nine times. The genes are TRBV4-3 and TRBJ1-2; tentatively, D is TRBD1 (5 bases). Germline V gene lookup returns CDR1 LGHNA and CDR2 YSLEER. Trimming left V 0 bases short and J 8 bases short, with 13 bases between. The CDR3 extends over 14 amino acids. The CDR3 sequence is CASSQEKGARGYTF. The CDR3 DNA reads TGCGCCAGCAGCCAAGAGAAAGGGGCGCGGGGCTACACCTTC.

In its sample, this clonotype was seen many times. As DNA, the CDR3 is TGTGCCAGCAGATACAGTGGCGGGGAGCTGTTTTTT. Amino acid sequence: CASRYSGGELFF. The chain joins TRBV12-3 or TRBV12-4 to TRBJ2-2; D is undetermined. V lost 6 bases and J lost 7, with 9 bases in between. The CDR3 has 12 amino acids.

This clonotype was detected many times. The chain couples TRBV5-1 to TRBJ1-5; D might be TRBD1 (6 bases). This CDR3 has 14 residues. Germline V gene sequence: CDR1 SGHRS, CDR2 YFSETQ. V was cut by 0 bases and J by 7 bases, with 11 bases left in between. CDR3 sequence reads: CASSLGGTSQPQHF. CDR3 sequence (DNA): TGCGCCAGCAGCTTGGGCGGGACATCACAGCCCCAGCATTTT. Full variable domain (missing parts from reference TRBV5-1 and TRBJ1-5): KAGVTQTPRYLIKTRGQQVTLSCSPISGHRSVSWYQQTPGQGLQFLFEYFSETQRNKGNFPGRFSGRQFSNSRSEMNVSTLELGDSALYLCASSLGGTSQPQHFGDGTRLSIL.

This clonotype has a count of ten or more. The V call is TRBV3-1, the J call TRBJ2-7; a weak D match, TRBD1 (5 bases). The CDR3 runs to 13 residues. Germline V gene sequence: CDR1 LGHDT, CDR2 YNNKEL (reference sequence). Trimming took 6 bases from V and 3 from J, leaving 12 bases between them. The CDR3: CASSLQGGYEQYF. In nucleotides, the CDR3 is TGTGCCAGCAGTCTTCAGGGCGGCTACGAGCAGTACTTC.

The rearrangement uses TRBV7-3 and TRBJ2-7, with TRBD1 matching 10 bases. CDR1 is SGHTA and CDR2 is FQGTGA in the germline V gene. Trimming removed 4 bases from V and 7 bases from J; junction bases left unmatched: 13. CDR3 size: 16 residues. The CDR3 sequence: CASSSSGTGAGGEQYF. CDR3 coding DNA: TGTGCCAGCAGCTCCTCCGGGACAGGGGCAGGTGGTGAGCAGTACTTC.

Comment on this clonotype: A much larger clone lies a single base off, so this may be a read error. J is TRBJ1-1 and V is TRBV20-1, with TRBD1 as a possible D gene (6 bases). The germline gives CDR1 DFQATT, CDR2 SNEGSKA (reference sequence). The CDR3 has 15 amino acids. Written as DNA, the CDR3 is TGCAGTGCGACCGGGACACCTGGGCTGAACACTGAAGCTTCCTTT. It yields the protein CSATGTPGLNTEASF.

Many counts were recorded for this clonotype. The gene calls are TRBV2 and TRBJ1-2; D is ambiguous. With 8 bases removed from V and 5 bases from J, the gap between germline ends came to 12 bases. Per the germline V gene, CDR1 is SNHLY and CDR2 is FYNNEI. The CDR3 spans 12 residues. This CDR3 is CASSGLSYGYTF. The CDR3 coding sequence is TGTGCCAGCTCAGGACTGAGTTATGGCTACACCTTC. The entire variable domain, with the rest obtained from reference TRBV2 and TRBJ1-2, is as follows: EPEVTQTPSHQVTQMGQEVILRCVPISNHLYFYWYRQILGQKVEFLVSFYNNEISEKSEIFDDQFSVERPDGSNFTLKIRSTKLEDSAMYFCASSGLSYGYTFGSGTRLTVV.

The table lists this clonotype with a few counts. J is TRBJ1-1 and V is TRBV7-6, with 10 positions matching TRBD1. The V and J ends lost 6 bases and 3 bases, in that order; junction bases with no gene match: 7. This CDR3 contains 15 residues. The V gene's germline CDR1 is SGHVS and CDR2 FNYEAQ. DNA for the CDR3: TGTGCCAGCAGTTTACGGGACAGGGGTGACACTGAAGCTTTCTTT. This sequence encodes CASSLRDRGDTEAFF.

The count of this clonotype is one. Compared with germline, one end of the junction differs, possibly owing to a read error. The chain couples TRBV10-3 to TRBJ1-2, with 9 bases fitting TRBD1. The CDR3 is 13 amino acids. Germline lookup yields CDR1 ENHRY and CDR2 SYGVKD. The CDR3 is CASRYGTGIGYTF. In DNA form, the CDR3 reads TGTGCCAGCAGGTACGGGACAGGGATTGGCTACACCTTT.

The chain employs TRBV4-1 and TRBJ1-1, with 9 bases aligning to TRBD1. There are 14 residues in the CDR3. V gave up 2 bases and J gave up 9 bases; unmatched junction bases: 7. CDR1 is MGHRA, CDR2 YSYEKL, per germline. The CDR3 sequence: CASSQNSGTGKAFF. CDR3 bases: TGCGCCAGCAGCCAAAATTCTGGGACAGGGAAAGCTTTCTTT.

The chain links TRBV15 to TRBJ2-7; D is ambiguous. The germline gives CDR1 LNHNV, CDR2 YYDKDF (reference sequence). This CDR3 is 15 amino acids long. The ends were cut back, 3 bases at V and 5 bases at J, with 17 bases in the middle. The CDR3 region has the DNA TGTGCCACCAGCAGTTACGCAAGGCAAGGTCACGAGCAGTACTTC. It translates to CATSSYARQGHEQYF.

The chain is built from TRBV4-2 and TRBJ2-7, with 8 positions matching TRBD2. CDR1 is LGHNA, CDR2 YNFKEQ, per germline. The CDR3 runs to 15 residues. Unmatched junction bases numbered 6, after V lost 0 bases and J lost 5 bases. In DNA, the CDR3 is TGTGCCAGCAGCCAAGATTGGAATAGCGGGAACGAGCAGTACTTC. This translates into CASSQDWNSGNEQYF.

The chain couples TRBV12-3 or TRBV12-4 to TRBJ2-2, with a tentative D call TRBD2 (5 bases). Trimming pared 10 bases from V and 5 bases from J, leaving 8 bases between. This CDR3 has 11 amino acids. The CDR3 is CATGVTGELFF. The CDR3 DNA is TGTGCCACCGGGGTAACCGGGGAGCTGTTTTTT.

This clonotype was picked up many times. The V call is TRBV24-1, the J call TRBJ2-2; D uncertain. CDR1 is KGHDR and CDR2 is SFDVKD in the germline V gene. The CDR3 has 11 residues. Trimming stripped 6 bases from V and 7 bases from J, with 5 bases between. As DNA, the CDR3 is TGTGCCACCAGTTTGTACGGGGAGCTGTTTTTT. The encoded protein is CATSLYGELFF.

Points on this clonotype: This sequence may be a read error, since a much larger clone differs from it by one base. This chain joins TRBV12-3 or TRBV12-4 and TRBJ1-5, with 10 bases that match TRBD1. The V gene end was trimmed by 6 bases and the J gene end by 3 bases; junction bases not matched to a gene: 5. The CDR3 spans 15 residues. CDR3 protein: CASRTGTGANQPQHF. CDR3 sequence (DNA): TGTGCCAGCAGGACCGGGACAGGGGCCAATCAGCCCCAGCATTTT.

There are many counts of this clonotype. The chain combines TRBV29-1 with TRBJ1-1; no clear D gene. Looked up from germline, CDR1 is SQVTM and CDR2 is ANQGSEA. The CDR3 totals 10 residues. V lost 5 bases and J lost 7, with 8 bases in between. In DNA form, the CDR3 reads TGCAGCGTTCGAGAGGGTGAAGCTTTCTTT. This translates into CSVREGEAFF. Full variable domain (outside the CDR3, taken from reference TRBV29-1 and TRBJ1-1): SAVISQKPSRDICQRGTSLTIQCQVDSQVTMMFWYRQQPGQSLTLIATANQGSEATYESGFVIDKFPISRPNLTFSTLTVSNMSPEDSSIYLCSVREGEAFFGQGTRLTVV.

The sample holds many counts of this clonotype. The chain uses TRBV12-3 or TRBV12-4 and TRBJ1-1; weak D call: TRBD1 (5 bases). The CDR3 contains 12 residues. Trimming removed 5 bases at V and 6 bases at J, with 10 bases between. As DNA, the CDR3 is TGTGCCAGCAGTCCTACAGGTGCTGAAGCTTTCTTT. Amino acid sequence: CASSPTGAEAFF.

J is TRBJ1-3 and V is TRBV29-1; 7 bases align to TRBD1. V shed 4 bases and J 4 bases; nucleotides not matched to a gene: 4. Germline V gene data show CDR1 as SQVTM and CDR2 as ANQGSEA. CDR3 length: 13 amino acids. The CDR3 nucleotides read TGCAGCGTTGGACAGGGCGGAGGAAACACCATATATTTT. This codes for CSVGQGGGNTIYF.

This clonotype was seen repeatedly, ten times or more. The CDR3 is CASSDTWYGYTF. The CDR3 nucleotides are TGTGCCAGCAGTGACACTTGGTATGGCTACACCTTC. This sequence joins TRBV5-6 and TRBJ1-2; D call uncertain. The CDR3 covers 12 residues. Trimming took off 5 bases at V and 5 bases at J, with 10 bases between the two ends. The germline gives CDR1 SGHDT, CDR2 YYEEEE. Based on the CDR3 plus reference TRBV5-6 and TRBJ1-2, the full variable domain is DAGVTQSPTHLIKTRGQQVTLRCSPKSGHDTVSWYQQALGQGPQFIFQYYEEEERQRGNFPDRFSGHQFPNYSSELNVNALLLGDSALYLCASSDTWYGYTFGSGTRLTVV.

V and J are TRBV7-3 and TRBJ2-5; D might be TRBD1 (5 bases). V lost 5 bases and J lost 5, with 18 bases in between. From germline, CDR1 is SGHTA and CDR2 FQGTGA. The CDR3 contains 15 residues. CDR3 bases: TGTGCCAGCAGCCTCAAAGGGGTAATAGGGGAGACCCAGTACTTC. It codes for CASSLKGVIGETQYF. Full variable domain (outside the CDR3, taken from reference TRBV7-3 and TRBJ2-5): GAGVSQTPSNKVTEKGKYVELRCDPISGHTALYWYRQSLGQGPEFLIYFQGTGAADDSGLPNDRFFAVRPEGSVSTLKIQRTERGDSAVYLCASSLKGVIGETQYFGPGTRLLVL.

The genes are TRBV19 and TRBJ1-2; D is undetermined. The CDR3 has 12 amino acids. Trimming removed 11 bases from V and 8 bases from J, with 18 bases in between. Germline CDR1 reads LNHDA; CDR2 reads SQIVND (reference sequence). The CDR3 coding sequence is TGTGCCTGGGATTCTGGGTCTATGGGCTACACCTTC. As protein: CAWDSGSMGYTF.

V and J are TRBV25-1 and TRBJ2-5; D unresolved. The CDR3 sequence is 10 residues long. Trimming pared 8 bases from V and 5 bases from J, leaving 6 bases between. Germline-derived CDR1 and CDR2 are MGHDK and SYGVNS. CDR3 DNA sequence: TGTGCCAGCTTAGGGGAGACCCAGTACTTC. Translated, it gives CASLGETQYF.

V is TRBV27 and J is TRBJ2-7, with no clear D. CDR1 is MNHEY, CDR2 SMNVEV, per germline (reference sequence). Trimming removed 8 bases at V and 7 bases at J, with 12 bases between. The CDR3 sequence is 11 residues long. The CDR3 protein is CASRSTREQYF. The DNA for the CDR3 is TGTGCCAGCCGAAGCACACGGGAGCAGTACTTC.

Turning to this clonotype: No conserved phenylalanine or tryptophan ends this CDR3, so it is likely a read error. The DNA is omitted, as the CDR3 cannot be located on it reliably, and the CDR3 follows TCRdb's listing. This chain links TRBV10-3 with TRBJ1-1. Germline CDR1 and CDR2: ENHRY and SYGVKD. The length of the CDR3 is 8 amino acids, counting both ends. CDR3 amino acids: CAISGRGG.

This clonotype has ten or more counts. This sequence joins TRBV12-3 or TRBV12-4 and TRBJ1-2; D gene ambiguous. The CDR3 has 13 residues. The V gene lost 6 bases and the J gene lost 5 bases, with 13 bases spanning the gap. The CDR3 loop reads CASRNTPSYGYTF. The DNA for the CDR3 is TGTGCCAGCAGAAACACCCCTTCGTATGGCTACACCTTC.

This clonotype occurred many times. The chain couples TRBV20-1 to TRBJ2-2; D may be TRBD1 (6 bases). Germline CDR1 DFQATT, CDR2 SNEGSKA (reference sequence). V dropped 5 bases and J dropped 4 bases, with 11 bases sitting between them. The CDR3 is 13 amino acids. The DNA for the CDR3 is TGCAGTGCTCGCGTCAGGGGCACCGGGGAGCTGTTTTTT. Its protein is CSARVRGTGELFF.